This TCR beta chain emerged from a study of cytomegalovirus exposure and HLA in healthy donors. The CDR3 spans 15 residues. Germline V gene lookup returns CDR1 GTSNPN and CDR2 SVGIG (reference sequence). V lost 2 bases to trimming and J lost 5 bases; unmatched junction nucleotides: 5. With respect to this clone: Its matching antigen is unknown.

Vbeta (60) and Jbeta (13) primers were used in the PCR. Sequencing used immunoSEQ multiplex PCR; TCRdb keeps in-frame clones, though not all of them. The data show some 110,000 clones, roughly 72% seen once. Findings and caveats of the study: Among the sequence variants, a highly shared cluster was likely an artifact of sequencing. Investigators reported around 150 TCR beta chains as tied to cytomegalovirus. Later analysis associated a missense DCLRE1C variant with TCR beta V- and J-gene trimming.

The TCR comes from a woman aged 18 to 35 in good health and CMV-seropositive. The sample comprised PBMCs. The chain is built from TRBV30 and TRBJ1-4; 10 bases agree with TRBD1. The CDR3 region is CAWSKGQGQNEKLFF. The CDR3 bases are TGTGCCTGGAGTAAGGGACAGGGGCAAAATGAAAAACTGTTTTTT.